The 2 T cell receptor beta chains reported below all come from one sample, sequenced in a study of T cells after posttransplantation cyclophosphamide. Repertoires were generated with immunoSEQ multiplex PCR, while TCRdb's copy carries only in-frame clones and drops some. The sample carries around 16,000 clones, approximately 81% recorded once. Methotrexate plus calcineurin inhibitor accompanied controls' myeloablative marrow transplants; sampling was 1 year later. The sequencing here drew on PBMCs, taken less than 400 days after allogeneic stem cell transplant with calcineurin inhibitor and methotrexate. The source is a young adult male patient who received an allogeneic stem cell transplant from a related donor, was CMV-positive, and had no GVHD. Some T cells may have come from the graft donor.

The V and J genes are TRBV11-1 and TRBJ2-5, with D possibly TRBD1 on 6 matching bases. Germline loops: CDR1 SGHAT, CDR2 FQDESV (reference sequence). CDR3 length: 13 residues. V gave up 4 bases and J gave up 12 bases, with 18 bases separating them. The CDR3 nucleotides read TGTGCCAGCAGCTGGAGGACAGAGCAAGAGGAGTACTTC. This encodes CASSWRTEQEEYF.

This sequence joins TRBV6-1 and TRBJ1-5; 7 bases line up with TRBD1. The length of the CDR3 is 20 residues. The junction had 17 bases not matched to a gene; V was cut back by 2 bases and J by 1 base. In germline, CDR1 is MNHNS, CDR2 SASEGT. For the CDR3, the DNA is TGTGCCAGCAGTGAATTTGTAGCTTGGACAGGCCCTAGAAGCAATCAGCCCCAGCATTTT. Translated: CASSEFVAWTGPRSNQPQHF.